This T cell receptor (beta chain) was recorded in a study of cytomegalovirus exposure and HLA in healthy donors. The PCR contained 60 Vbeta and 13 Jbeta primers. Data came from immunoSEQ multiplex PCR; TCRdb stores just in-frame clones and leaves some out. The sample totals about 87,000 clones; its top ten clones hold 15% to 19%. CDR1 SGHRS and CDR2 YFSETQ come from the germline V gene. The CDR3 consists of 17 residues. The V segment lost 3 bases and the J segment 3 bases; nucleotides outside the gene matches: 3. The chain combines TRBV5-1 with TRBJ2-2, with 15 bases fitting TRBD2. Specimen: PBMCs. This receptor was obtained from a man in his forties or fifties in good health and CMV-seropositive. CDR3 DNA: TGCGCCAGCAGCTCCGGGACTAGCGGGAGGTACACCGGGGAGCTGTTTTTT. As protein: CASSSGTSGRYTGELFF.